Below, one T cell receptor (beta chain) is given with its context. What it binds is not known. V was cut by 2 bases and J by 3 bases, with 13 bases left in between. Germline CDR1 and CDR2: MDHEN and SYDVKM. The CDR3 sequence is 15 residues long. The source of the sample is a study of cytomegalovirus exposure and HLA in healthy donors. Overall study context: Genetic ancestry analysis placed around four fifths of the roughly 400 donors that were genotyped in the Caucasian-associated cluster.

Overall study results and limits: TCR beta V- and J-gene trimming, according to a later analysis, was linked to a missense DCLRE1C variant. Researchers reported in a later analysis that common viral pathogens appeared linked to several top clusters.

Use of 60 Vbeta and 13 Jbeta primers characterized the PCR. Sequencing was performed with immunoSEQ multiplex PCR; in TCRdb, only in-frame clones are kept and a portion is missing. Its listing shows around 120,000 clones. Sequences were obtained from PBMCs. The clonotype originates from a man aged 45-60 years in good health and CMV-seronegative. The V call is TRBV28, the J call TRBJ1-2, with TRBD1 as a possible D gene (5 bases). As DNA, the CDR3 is TGTGCCAGCAGTTTACAGGGTGTGTACGACTATGGCTACACCTTC. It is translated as CASSLQGVYDYGYTF.